The clone carrying this TCR beta chain was observed many times. Antigen unknown. V shed 3 bases and J shed 5 bases, with 17 bases lying between them. The germline gives CDR1 MDHEN, CDR2 SYDVKM. The CDR3 is 16 amino acids. This sample stems from a study of early T cells in non-severe SARS-CoV-2 infection. Study summary: Sequencing input comprised bulk RNA from unsorted whole blood; chain pairing was not available.

Tagging with unique molecular identifiers was applied to individual cDNA molecules. TCRdb passed the 5' RACE reads through MiXCR, listing each CDR3 protein once. The sample contains around 94,000 distinct CDR3 sequences, 10% to 15% of which appear only once. Study observations and caveats: VDJdb matching, biased toward anti-spike CD8 responses, missed private and CD4 specificities.

The sample was whole blood. The clonotype comes from an adult who was a healthcare worker with PCR-confirmed SARS-CoV-2 infection or an uninfected control (not recorded which). The V and J genes are TRBV28 and TRBJ2-1, with D maybe TRBD2 (6 bases). CDR3: CASSFLGEGGNNEQFF. The CDR3 DNA reads TGTGCCAGCAGTTTTTTAGGCGAAGGAGGGAACAATGAGCAGTTCTTC.